Presented here are 15 T cell receptor beta chains from one specimen sequenced in a study of immune reconstitution after stem cell transplant in scleroderma. TCRdb analysed the RT-PCR reads with MiXCR anew, one entry per CDR3 protein. The data contain around 1,900 distinct CDR3 sequences, about a sixth of them singletons. This specimen was taken before or after autologous hematopoietic stem cell transplantation (not recorded which). These receptors all come from a female donor with systemic sclerosis.

This clonotype is categorized as medium-sized (0.01 to 0.1%). The chain joins TRBV20-1 to TRBJ1-1, with D unresolved. Germline V gene lookup returns CDR1 DFQATT and CDR2 SNEGSKA (reference sequence). The germline V and J ends were trimmed by 2 bases and 0 bases, with 19 bases remaining between them. This CDR3 spans 17 amino acids. The CDR3 region has the DNA TGCAGTGCTAGAAGGCCCGCAGCTCCCTACATGAACACTGAAGCTTTCTTT. This gives the protein CSARRPAAPYMNTEAFF.

The chain combines TRBV6-1 with TRBJ1-2; D gene unclear. Trimming stripped 3 bases from V and 1 base from J, with 18 bases between. Germline V gives CDR1 MNHNS, CDR2 SASEGT. The CDR3 is made up of 17 amino acids. CDR3 bases: TGTGCCAGCAGTGATCATATCTGGGAGAAGATTAACTATGGCTACACCTTC. As protein: CASSDHIWEKINYGYTF.

This clonotype is deemed medium-sized. The rearrangement uses TRBV18 and TRBJ2-7; 7 nucleotides align to TRBD1. The ends lost 3 bases at V and 4 bases at J; junction bases unmatched: 6. CDR1 and CDR2 from the germline V gene are KGHSH and LQKENI. This CDR3 contains 14 residues. In nucleotides, the CDR3 is TGTGCCAGCTCACCTCGGACAGGAGAATACGAGCAGTACTTC. This translates into CASSPRTGEYEQYF.

This clonotype came up many times. This rearrangement joins TRBV18 to TRBJ2-7, with 8 bases that match TRBD1. The CDR3 runs to 14 residues. Germline V CDR1 and CDR2: KGHSH, LQKENI. J gave up 6 bases and V 4 bases, and 8 bases lay outside the gene matches. CDR3 bases: TGTGCCAGCTCACTCCAGGGGGCATATGGCGAGCAGTACTTC. It is translated as CASSLQGAYGEQYF.

Sample share makes this clonotype large. The chain has TRBV7-6 and TRBJ2-1, with D possibly being TRBD1 (5 bases). The CDR3 extends over 14 amino acids. V lost 1 base and J lost 2, with 6 bases in between. The germline gives CDR1 SGHVS, CDR2 FNYEAQ. The CDR3: CASSLGQPYNEQFF. DNA of the CDR3: TGTGCCAGCAGCTTAGGACAGCCCTACAATGAGCAGTTCTTC.

This clonotype was seen only a few times. A much larger clone is a single base away; this may be a read error. The CDR3 reads CSAAFDRTGELFF. CDR3 nucleotides: TGCAGCGCTGCCTTCGACAGAACCGGGGAGCTGTTTTTT. The V and J genes are TRBV29-1 and TRBJ2-2, with D possibly TRBD1 on 5 matching bases. The germline gives CDR1 SQVTM, CDR2 ANQGSEA. Trimming took off 7 bases at V and 5 bases at J, with 14 bases between the two ends. CDR3 length: 13 residues.

CDR3 in amino acids: CASSDAWGHWPLHF. The CDR3 DNA sequence: TGTGCCAGCAGTGACGCCTGGGGGCATTGGCCCCTCCACTTT. This chain connects TRBV6-4 to TRBJ1-6, with D perhaps TRBD1 (6 bases). Looked up from germline, CDR1 is MRHNA and CDR2 is SNTAGT. The V gene lost 2 bases and the J gene lost 13 bases, with 15 bases spanning the gap. This CDR3 is built from 14 residues.

This clonotype came up a few times. The chain combines TRBV5-1 with TRBJ2-7; 7 bases are a match to TRBD2. V trimming: 3 bases; J trimming: 6 bases; junction bases outside the gene matches: 9. The length of the CDR3 is 14 residues. Germline loops: CDR1 SGHRS, CDR2 YFSETQ. CDR3 amino acids: CASSSGPTGGEQYF. The CDR3 DNA is TGCGCCAGCAGCTCCGGGCCAACGGGGGGCGAGCAGTACTTC.

Within the sample, this clonotype is medium-sized. The chain uses TRBV29-1 and TRBJ1-1; D not certain. The germline V gene encodes CDR1 SQVTM and CDR2 ANQGSEA. V lost 4 bases and J 0 bases, leaving 3 bases between the germline ends. The CDR3 consists of 11 residues. In DNA form, the CDR3 reads TGCAGCGTTGTTTTGAACACTGAAGCTTTCTTT. Translation gives CSVVLNTEAFF.

This clonotype is judged medium-sized. The J gene is TRBJ2-7, the V gene TRBV6-2 or TRBV6-3; D gene uncertain. V lost 8 bases, J lost 1 base, and 18 bases lay in between. From germline, CDR1 is MNHEY and CDR2 SVGEGT. The CDR3 has 15 amino acids. The CDR3 here is CASLGAAGGSYEQYF. In nucleotides, the CDR3 is TGTGCCAGCCTAGGCGCGGCAGGTGGATCCTACGAGCAGTACTTC.

By its share, this clonotype is medium-sized. This chain uses TRBV11-2 with TRBJ2-1, with D maybe TRBD2 (6 bases). Germline-derived CDR1 and CDR2 are SGHAT and FQNNGV. The V and J ends lost 5 bases and 0 bases respectively, with 11 bases between them. This CDR3 has 15 amino acids. The CDR3 here is CASSHLASSYNEQFF. CDR3 in DNA: TGTGCCAGCAGCCACCTAGCGAGCTCCTACAATGAGCAGTTCTTC.

This clonotype was counted ten times or more. The chain links TRBV2 to TRBJ1-1; possible D gene TRBD1, 5 bases. The V and J ends lost 8 bases and 11 bases respectively, with 21 bases between them. The CDR3 runs 13 residues. Germline V gives CDR1 SNHLY, CDR2 FYNNEI. This CDR3 is CASDTGTRGAAFF. CDR3 coding DNA: TGTGCCAGCGATACGGGGACCCGTGGAGCGGCTTTCTTT.

This rearrangement joins TRBV5-5 to TRBJ2-2; a possible D gene is TRBD2 (5 bases). This CDR3 has 17 amino acids. CDR1 and CDR2 from the germline V gene are SGHKS and YYEKEE (reference sequence). Trimming took 0 bases from V and 6 from J, leaving 18 bases between them. The CDR3 region is CASSLAVVTTSAGELFF. CDR3 DNA sequence: TGTGCCAGCAGCTTGGCCGTTGTCACTACTAGTGCCGGGGAGCTGTTTTTT.

This sequence joins TRBV20-1 and TRBJ2-1; 8 bases align to TRBD2. The CDR3 consists of 14 residues. In germline, CDR1 is DFQATT, CDR2 SNEGSKA (reference sequence). V shed 5 bases and J 3 bases; nucleotides not matched to a gene: 6. The CDR3, as DNA: TGCAGTGCTTCAAGCGGGAGAGACTACAATGAGCAGTTCTTC. Residues: CSASSGRDYNEQFF.

By frequency in the sample, this clonotype is medium-sized (0.01 to 0.1%). The chain has TRBV6-2 or TRBV6-3 and TRBJ1-1; D ambiguous. Germline CDR1 reads MNHEY; CDR2 reads SVGEGT. The ends were cut back, 5 bases at V and 8 bases at J, with 9 bases in the middle. This CDR3 has 11 residues. The CDR3 sequence is CASSQDREAFF. The CDR3 DNA reads as TGTGCCAGCAGTCAAGACCGCGAAGCTTTCTTT.